This TCR beta chain was sequenced during a study of cytomegalovirus exposure and HLA in healthy donors. Study outcomes and limitations: Earlier analysis looked at TCR beta V segments, and most were productive about 90% or about 30% of the time. The study labeled approximately 150 TCR beta chains cytomegalovirus-associated.

PCR employed 60 Vbeta and 13 Jbeta primers. Data came from immunoSEQ multiplex PCR; TCRdb stores just in-frame clones and leaves some out. The data contain 87,000 or so clones, 7.5% to 8.5% of them singletons. Worth noting for this clone: What it recognizes is unknown.

Nominally healthy donors provided the samples, though records likely missed some immune exposures. Germline-derived CDR1 and CDR2 are MDHEN and SYDVKM. This CDR3 region has 15 residues. V lost 1 base and J lost 6; bases outside the gene matches: 9. The genes are TRBV28 and TRBJ2-7; 7 bases are shared with TRBD1. The origin of this receptor is a man aged 50 to 60 in good health and CMV-seronegative. Specimen: PBMCs. The CDR3 nucleotides read TGTGCCAGCAGTTTATACACCGGGACAGCCTGCGAGCAGTACTTC. It encodes CASSLYTGTACEQYF.